One sample yielded the 9 T cell receptor beta chains listed below, sequenced in a study of T cell changes during pregnancy in multiple sclerosis. Data came from immunoSEQ multiplex PCR; TCRdb stores just in-frame clones and leaves some out. The sample contains roughly 80,000 clones, 90% to 95% of which appear only once. Sequenced here: peripheral blood, sampled in the first trimester of pregnancy. The source is a female donor with multiple sclerosis, enrolled in a pregnancy study.

The rearrangement joins TRBV5-1 to TRBJ2-1, with a tentative D call TRBD1 (6 bases). The CDR3 consists of 16 residues. Germline assignment: CDR1 SGHRS and CDR2 YFSETQ. The V and J ends lost 4 bases and 0 bases respectively, with 14 bases between them. CDR3 amino acids: CASSLGASSSYNEQFF. The CDR3 bases are TGCGCCAGCAGCCTGGGGGCCTCGAGCTCCTACAATGAGCAGTTCTTC.

CDR3 region: CASSRNGQTGEKLFF. The CDR3 nucleotides read TGCGCCAGCAGCCGCAACGGGCAGACAGGGGAAAAACTGTTTTTT. This chain joins TRBV4-3 and TRBJ1-4; 7 bases map to TRBD1. This CDR3 is built from 15 residues. The ends lost 4 bases at V and 8 bases at J; junction bases unmatched: 10. Germline CDR1 and CDR2: LGHNA and YSLEER.

This clone was seen just once. The chain employs TRBV6-5 and TRBJ1-1; 7 bases are shared with TRBD1. This CDR3 is 14 amino acids long. V shed 10 bases and J 1 base; nucleotides not matched to a gene: 9. Germline assignment: CDR1 MNHEY and CDR2 SVGAGI. The CDR3 reads CAIKPGQRNTEAFF. CDR3 DNA sequence: TGTGCCATCAAGCCGGGACAGCGGAACACTGAAGCTTTCTTT.

The rearrangement joins TRBV2 to TRBJ2-1, with a possible D match to TRBD2 (5 bases). This CDR3 contains 11 residues. Per germline, CDR1 SNHLY and CDR2 FYNNEI. Trimming cost V 5 bases and J 9 bases, with 8 bases left between them. DNA of the CDR3: TGTGCCAGCAGTAGAGGGCGTGAGCAGTTCTTC. Encoded protein: CASSRGREQFF. The whole variable domain, filled in from reference TRBV2 and TRBJ2-1, reads EPEVTQTPSHQVTQMGQEVILRCVPISNHLYFYWYRQILGQKVEFLVSFYNNEISEKSEIFDDQFSVERPDGSNFTLKIRSTKLEDSAMYFCASSRGREQFFGPGTRLTVL.

This rearrangement joins TRBV29-1 to TRBJ1-1; D gene ambiguous. V dropped 7 bases and J dropped 4 bases, with 16 bases sitting between them. Germline V lookup: CDR1 SQVTM, CDR2 ANQGSEA. CDR3 length equals 13 residues. The CDR3 sequence is CSAGPVRGTEAFF. For the CDR3, the DNA is TGCAGCGCCGGACCCGTCCGGGGCACTGAAGCTTTCTTT. The full variable domain, with the rest looked up from reference TRBV29-1 and TRBJ1-1, is SAVISQKPSRDICQRGTSLTIQCQVDSQVTMMFWYRQQPGQSLTLIATANQGSEATYESGFVIDKFPISRPNLTFSTLTVSNMSPEDSSIYLCSAGPVRGTEAFFGQGTRLTVV.

As DNA, the CDR3 is TGTGCCAGCAGCCCCGATTGGCGGGGCGAGACCCAGTACTTC. It codes for CASSPDWRGETQYF. The chain carries TRBV7-9 and TRBJ2-5; D is possibly TRBD2 (6 bases). V lost 5 bases, J lost 5 bases, and 15 bases lay in between. CDR1 is SEHNR, CDR2 FQNEAQ, per germline (reference sequence). The CDR3 is 14 residues long.

The genes are TRBV18 and TRBJ2-7; D may be TRBD2 (5 bases). The CDR3 runs 13 residues. CDR1 is KGHSH and CDR2 is LQKENI in the germline V gene. V lost 2 bases, J lost 4 bases, and 9 bases lay in between. As DNA, the CDR3 is TGTGCCAGCTCACCAGGAACGGGGTACGAGCAGTACTTC. This sequence encodes CASSPGTGYEQYF.

The chain has TRBV6-5 and TRBJ2-1, with 8 positions matching TRBD2. The V gene end was trimmed by 2 bases and the J gene end by 9 bases; junction bases not matched to a gene: 9. CDR1 and CDR2 (germline): MNHEY, SVGAGI. The CDR3 consists of 15 residues. Here the CDR3 DNA reads TGTGCCAGCAGTTACCTCAGGACTAGCTACGGTGAGCAGTTCTTC. Amino acid sequence: CASSYLRTSYGEQFF.

The chain employs TRBV27 and TRBJ2-1; D perhaps matches TRBD2 (5 bases). The ends were cut back, 5 bases at V and 3 bases at J, with 14 bases in the middle. The CDR3 covers 15 residues. From germline, CDR1 is MNHEY and CDR2 SMNVEV (reference sequence). The CDR3 reads CASSVGERIYNEQFF. The CDR3 coding sequence is TGTGCCAGCAGTGTCGGAGAGCGGATCTACAATGAGCAGTTCTTC.